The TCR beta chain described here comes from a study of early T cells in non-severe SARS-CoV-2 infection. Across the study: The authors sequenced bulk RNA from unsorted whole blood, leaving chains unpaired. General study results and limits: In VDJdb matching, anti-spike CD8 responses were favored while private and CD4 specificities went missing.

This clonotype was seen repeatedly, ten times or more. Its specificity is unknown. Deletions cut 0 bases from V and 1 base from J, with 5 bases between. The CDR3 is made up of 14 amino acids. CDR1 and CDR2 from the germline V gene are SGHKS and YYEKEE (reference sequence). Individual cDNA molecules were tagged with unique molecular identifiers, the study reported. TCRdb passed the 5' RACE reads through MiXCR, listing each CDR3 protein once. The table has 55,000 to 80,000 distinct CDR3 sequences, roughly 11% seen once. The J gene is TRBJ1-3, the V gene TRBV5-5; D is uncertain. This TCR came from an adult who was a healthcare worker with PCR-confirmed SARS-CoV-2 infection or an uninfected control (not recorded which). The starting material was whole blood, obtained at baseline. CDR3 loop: CASSLVGSGNTIYF. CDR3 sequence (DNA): TGTGCCAGCAGCTTGGTGGGATCTGGAAACACCATATATTTT.